This T cell receptor beta chain was obtained from a study of neoadjuvant anti-PD-1 for oral cavity cancer. Study details: Nivolumab at 3 mg/kg was mostly given biweekly, three to four doses, pre-surgery. Patients without progression got a fourth dose around day 43.

The J segment lost 4 bases and the V segment lost 0 bases, leaving 8 bases of the junction unmatched. The germline V gene encodes CDR1 MGHRA and CDR2 YSYEKL. This CDR3 region has 16 residues. Time point: after neoadjuvant nivolumab, at surgical resection. Data came from immunoSEQ multiplex PCR; TCRdb stores just in-frame clones and leaves some out. The sample has more than 9,500 clones, 71% seen once. The chain employs TRBV4-1 and TRBJ1-2, with 7 bases identical to TRBD1. The sequencing here drew on PBMCs, taken after nivolumab (anti-PD-1) treatment. The sequence was collected from a person between 40 and 85 years old with oral cavity squamous cell carcinoma. The CDR3 DNA is TGCGCCAGCAGCCAAGACCCCGGGACAGCTCTCTATGGCTACACCTTC. It is translated as CASSQDPGTALYGYTF.